The rows below give T cell receptor beta chains drawn from one sample of a study of T cell responses to AZD1222 COVID-19 vaccine. Here immunoSEQ multiplex PCR was the method, and the copy in TCRdb shows in-frame clones only, minus some. The table records about 78,000 clones, roughly 86% of them present only once. The input for sequencing was peripheral blood, taken on day 0 of MenACWY control vaccination. These receptors all come from an adult in good health. Both conserved end residues are part of each CDR3. A D gene is named only where the DNA matches it firmly. Not all rows give a size; the values are once, few, many and, for expanded clones, a class.

J: TRBJ1-1; D: .; size: .; V: TRBV19; DNA: TGTGCCAGTAGTTTCCTAACAGGAGCCATGAACACTGAAGCTTTCTTT; CDR3: CASSFLTGAMNTEAFF
J: TRBJ1-2; D: .; size: .; V: TRBV27; DNA: TGTGCCAGCAGTTTAAGCGGTGCGGGCGGCTATGGCTACACCTTC; CDR3: CASSLSGAGGYGYTF
J: TRBJ1-5; D: .; size: .; V: TRBV11-3; DNA: TGTGCCAGCAGCTTAGGTTCGTGGAATCAGCCCCAGCATTTT; CDR3: CASSLGSWNQPQHF
J: TRBJ1-6; D: TRBD1; size: .; V: TRBV5-1; DNA: TGCGCCAGCAGAGACCGGGACAGGGTGTCCTCACCCCTCCACTTT; CDR3: CASRDRDRVSSPLHF
J: TRBJ1-2; D: TRBD1; size: .; V: TRBV19; DNA: TGTGCCAGTAGTATGCCTAGGACAGGGCGTGTTCCAAACTATGGCTACACCTTC; CDR3: CASSMPRTGRVPNYGYTF
J: TRBJ2-2; D: TRBD2; size: .; V: TRBV19; DNA: TGTGCCAGTAGCCATCTTAGCGGGTCCGGTGTAAGGGAGCTGTTTTTT; CDR3: CASSHLSGSGVRELFF
J: TRBJ1-3; D: .; size: .; V: TRBV6-1; DNA: TGTGCCAGCAGTGAACTAGGGGGGTCTGGAAACACCATATATTTT; CDR3: CASSELGGSGNTIYF
J: TRBJ2-7; D: .; size: .; V: TRBV7-2; DNA: TGTGCCAGCAGCTTAGACAGCGAGCAGTACTTC; CDR3: CASSLDSEQYF
J: TRBJ2-7; D: .; size: .; V: TRBV5-4; DNA: TGTGCCAGCAGCTTGGCCATGGGGAGCGGTCAGTACTTC; CDR3: CASSLAMGSGQYF
J: TRBJ1-1; D: .; size: .; V: TRBV11-3; DNA: TGTGCCAGCAGCTATTTAGAGCAGGGCTTCTTGAACACTGAAGCTTTCTTT; CDR3: CASSYLEQGFLNTEAFF
J: TRBJ2-5; D: TRBD2; size: .; V: TRBV7-2; DNA: TGTGCCAGCAGCTTAGGTCCTAGCGGGGGGCGGAAGTACTTC; CDR3: CASSLGPSGGRKYF
J: TRBJ2-3; D: .; size: few; V: TRBV7-2; DNA: TGTGCCAGCAGCTTAGACGGGGGGCGGTCAGATACGCAGTATTTT; CDR3: CASSLDGGRSDTQYF
J: TRBJ2-2; D: TRBD2; size: .; V: TRBV7-2; DNA: TGTGCCAGCAGCTTAACGGCGGGGGGGCGAACCGGGGAGCTGTTTTTT; CDR3: CASSLTAGGRTGELFF
J: TRBJ1-2; D: TRBD1; size: once; V: TRBV3-1/TRBV3-2; DNA: TGTGCCAGCTGGCCGGGACAGGGGGAATTAGGCTATGGCTACACCTTC; CDR3: CASWPGQGELGYGYTF
J: TRBJ1-2; D: .; size: .; V: TRBV6-2/TRBV6-3; DNA: TGTGCCAGCAGTCCACAGGGTAACTATGGCTACACCTTC; CDR3: CASSPQGNYGYTF
J: TRBJ2-3; D: TRBD1; size: .; V: TRBV9; DNA: TGTGCCAGCAGCGTAGTCGGACAGGGGGCGGCAGATACGCAGTATTTT; CDR3: CASSVVGQGAADTQYF